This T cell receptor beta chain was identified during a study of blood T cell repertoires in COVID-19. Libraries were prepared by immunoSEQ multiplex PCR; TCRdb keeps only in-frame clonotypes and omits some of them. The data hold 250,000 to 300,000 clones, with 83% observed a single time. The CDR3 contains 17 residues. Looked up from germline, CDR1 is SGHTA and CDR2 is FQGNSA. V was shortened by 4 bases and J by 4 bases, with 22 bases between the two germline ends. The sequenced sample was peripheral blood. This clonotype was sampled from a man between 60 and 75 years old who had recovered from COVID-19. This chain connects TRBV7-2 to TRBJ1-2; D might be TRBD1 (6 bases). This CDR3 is CASSSQGRLGAGYGYTF. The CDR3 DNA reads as TGTGCCAGCAGCTCACAGGGACGTTTGGGGGCGGGCTATGGCTACACCTTC.